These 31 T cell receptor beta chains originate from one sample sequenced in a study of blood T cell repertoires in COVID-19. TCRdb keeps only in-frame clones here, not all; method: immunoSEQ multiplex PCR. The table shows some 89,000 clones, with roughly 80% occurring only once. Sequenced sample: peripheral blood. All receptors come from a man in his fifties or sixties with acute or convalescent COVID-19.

CDR3 in amino acids: CASSEPDRGLWYQETQYF. CDR3 DNA sequence: TGTGCCAGCAGCGAGCCGGACAGGGGTTTGTGGTACCAAGAGACCCAGTACTTC. J is TRBJ2-5 and V is TRBV9; TRBD1 matches 9 bases. With V trimmed by 3 bases and J by 0 bases, 12 bases remained unmatched. CDR1 and CDR2 from the germline V gene are SGDLS and YYNGEE. The CDR3 loop spans 18 amino acids.

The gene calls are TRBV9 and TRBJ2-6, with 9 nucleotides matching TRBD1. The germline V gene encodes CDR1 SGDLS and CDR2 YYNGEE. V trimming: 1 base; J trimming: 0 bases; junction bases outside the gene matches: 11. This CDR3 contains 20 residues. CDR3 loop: CASSVSVGTGLYSGANVLTF. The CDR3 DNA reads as TGTGCCAGCAGCGTATCGGTAGGGACAGGGTTATACTCTGGGGCCAACGTCCTGACTTTC.

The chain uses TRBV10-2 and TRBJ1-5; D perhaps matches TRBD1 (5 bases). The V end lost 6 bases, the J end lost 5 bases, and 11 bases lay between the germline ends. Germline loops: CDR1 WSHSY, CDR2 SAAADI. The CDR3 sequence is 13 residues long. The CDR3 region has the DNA TGCGCCAGCAGCAGACAGTCTGATCAGCCCCAGCATTTT. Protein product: CASSRQSDQPQHF.

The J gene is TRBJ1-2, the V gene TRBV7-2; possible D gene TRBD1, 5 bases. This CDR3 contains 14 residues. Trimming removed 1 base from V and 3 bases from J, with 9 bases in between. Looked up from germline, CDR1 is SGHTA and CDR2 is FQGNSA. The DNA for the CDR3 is TGTGCCAGCAGCTTAGGTCAGGGCCACTATGGCTACACCTTC. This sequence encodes CASSLGQGHYGYTF. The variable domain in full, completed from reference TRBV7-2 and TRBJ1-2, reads GAGVSQSPSNKVTEKGKDVELRCDPISGHTALYWYRQSLGQGLEFLIYFQGNSAPDKSGLPSDRFSAERTGGSVSTLTIQRTQQEDSAVYLCASSLGQGHYGYTFGSGTRLTVV.

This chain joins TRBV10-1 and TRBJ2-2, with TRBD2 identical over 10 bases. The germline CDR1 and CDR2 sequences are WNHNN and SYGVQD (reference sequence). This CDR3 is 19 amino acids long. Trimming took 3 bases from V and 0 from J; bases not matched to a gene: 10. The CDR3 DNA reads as TGCGCCAGCAGTGACCTCGGACTAGCGGAGACTGCGAACACCGGGGAGCTGTTTTTT. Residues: CASSDLGLAETANTGELFF.

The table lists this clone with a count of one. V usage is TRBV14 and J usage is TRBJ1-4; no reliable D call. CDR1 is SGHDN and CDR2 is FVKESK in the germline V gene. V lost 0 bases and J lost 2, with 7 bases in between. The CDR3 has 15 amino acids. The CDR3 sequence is CASSQDSRTNEKLFF. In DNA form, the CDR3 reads TGTGCCAGCAGCCAAGATAGCCGCACTAATGAAAAACTGTTTTTT.

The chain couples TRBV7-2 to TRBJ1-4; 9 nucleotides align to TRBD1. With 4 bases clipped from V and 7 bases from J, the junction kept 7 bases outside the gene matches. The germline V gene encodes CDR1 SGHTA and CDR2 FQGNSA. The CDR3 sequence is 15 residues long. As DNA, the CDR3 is TGTGCCAGCAGCTCTCGGACAGGGGAGGGTGAAAAACTGTTTTTT. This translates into CASSSRTGEGEKLFF.

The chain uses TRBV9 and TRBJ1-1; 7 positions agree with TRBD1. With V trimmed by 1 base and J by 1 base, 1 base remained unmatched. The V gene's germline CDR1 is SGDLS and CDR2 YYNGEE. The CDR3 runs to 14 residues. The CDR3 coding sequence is TGTGCCAGCAGCGTAAAGGGGGCGAACACTGAAGCTTTCTTT. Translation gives CASSVKGANTEAFF.

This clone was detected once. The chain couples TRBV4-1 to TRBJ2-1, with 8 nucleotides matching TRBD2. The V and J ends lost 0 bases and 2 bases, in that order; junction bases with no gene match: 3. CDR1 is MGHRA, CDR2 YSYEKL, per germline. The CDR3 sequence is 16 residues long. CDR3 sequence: CASSQEARGAYNEQFF. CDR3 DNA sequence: TGCGCCAGCAGCCAAGAGGCGCGGGGGGCCTACAATGAGCAGTTCTTC.

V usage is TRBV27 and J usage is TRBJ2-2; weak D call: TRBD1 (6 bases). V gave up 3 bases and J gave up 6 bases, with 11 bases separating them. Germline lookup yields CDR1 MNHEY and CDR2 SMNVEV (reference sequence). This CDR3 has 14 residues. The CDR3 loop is CASSFWGRPGELFF. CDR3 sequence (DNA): TGTGCCAGCAGTTTCTGGGGGCGACCCGGGGAGCTGTTTTTT.

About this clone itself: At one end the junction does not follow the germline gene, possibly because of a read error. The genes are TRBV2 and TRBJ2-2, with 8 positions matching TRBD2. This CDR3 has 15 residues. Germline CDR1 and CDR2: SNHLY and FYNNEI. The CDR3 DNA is TGTGCCAGCAGTCTGACGGGAGGGAACCCCGGGGAGCTGTTTTTT. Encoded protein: CASSLTGGNPGELFF.

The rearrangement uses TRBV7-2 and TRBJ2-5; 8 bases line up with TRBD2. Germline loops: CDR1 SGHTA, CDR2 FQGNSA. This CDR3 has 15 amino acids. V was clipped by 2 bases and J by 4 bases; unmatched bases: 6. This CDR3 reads CASSLHPAGVETQYF. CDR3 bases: TGTGCCAGCAGCTTACACCCAGCGGGAGTAGAGACCCAGTACTTC.

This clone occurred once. CDR3 nucleotide sequence: TGTGCCAGTAGTATTTTTCCTGCGGGGGGGATCTACGAGCAGTACTTC. Translation: CASSIFPAGGIYEQYF. The genes are TRBV19 and TRBJ2-7; TRBD2 agrees at 9 bases. The J segment lost 3 bases and the V segment lost 3 bases, leaving 9 bases of the junction unmatched. Germline values: CDR1 LNHDA, CDR2 SQIVND (reference sequence). This CDR3 comprises 16 residues.

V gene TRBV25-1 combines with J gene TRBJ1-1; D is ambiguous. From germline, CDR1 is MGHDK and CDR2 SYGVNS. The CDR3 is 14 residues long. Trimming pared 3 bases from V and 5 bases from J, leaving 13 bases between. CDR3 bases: TGTGCCAGCAGTGACGATGGGCGGAGGACTGAAGCTTTCTTT. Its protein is CASSDDGRRTEAFF.

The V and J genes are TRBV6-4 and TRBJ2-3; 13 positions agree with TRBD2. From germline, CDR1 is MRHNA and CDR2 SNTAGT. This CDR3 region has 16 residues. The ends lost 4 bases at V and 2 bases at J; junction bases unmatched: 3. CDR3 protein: CASSATSGGATDTQYF. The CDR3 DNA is TGTGCCAGCAGTGCCACTAGCGGGGGGGCCACAGATACGCAGTATTTT.

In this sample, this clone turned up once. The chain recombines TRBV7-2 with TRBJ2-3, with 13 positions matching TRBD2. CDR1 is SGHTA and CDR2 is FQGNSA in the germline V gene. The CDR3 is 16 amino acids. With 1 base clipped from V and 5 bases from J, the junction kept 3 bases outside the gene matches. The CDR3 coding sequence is TGTGCCAGCAGCTTAGGCACTAGCGGGGGGGGAGATACGCAGTATTTT. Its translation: CASSLGTSGGGDTQYF.

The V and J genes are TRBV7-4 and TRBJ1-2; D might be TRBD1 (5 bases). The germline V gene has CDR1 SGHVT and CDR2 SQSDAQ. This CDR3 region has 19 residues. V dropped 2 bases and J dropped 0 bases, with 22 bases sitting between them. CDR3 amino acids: CASSLPLRGMGISNYGYTF. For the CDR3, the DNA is TGTGCCAGCAGCTTACCGCTCCGGGGGATGGGTATATCTAACTATGGCTACACCTTC.

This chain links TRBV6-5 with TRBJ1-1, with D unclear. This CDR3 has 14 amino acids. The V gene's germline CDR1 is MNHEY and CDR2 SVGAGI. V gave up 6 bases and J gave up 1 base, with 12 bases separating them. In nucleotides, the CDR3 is TGTGCCAGCAGCGGCTCGTCGGGGAACACTGAAGCTTTCTTT. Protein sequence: CASSGSSGNTEAFF.

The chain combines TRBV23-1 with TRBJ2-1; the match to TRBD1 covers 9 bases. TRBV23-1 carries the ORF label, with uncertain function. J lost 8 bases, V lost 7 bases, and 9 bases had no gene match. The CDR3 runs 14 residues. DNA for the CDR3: TGCGCCAGCAATTGGACAGGGGACTCCGATGAGCAGTTCTTC. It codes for CASNWTGDSDEQFF.

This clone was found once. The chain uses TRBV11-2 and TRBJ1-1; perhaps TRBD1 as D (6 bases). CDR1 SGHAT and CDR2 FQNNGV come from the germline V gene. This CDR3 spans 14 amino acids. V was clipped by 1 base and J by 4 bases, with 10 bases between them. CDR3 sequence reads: CASSLVRGGTEAFF. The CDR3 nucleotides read TGTGCCAGCAGCTTAGTCAGGGGCGGCACTGAAGCTTTCTTT.

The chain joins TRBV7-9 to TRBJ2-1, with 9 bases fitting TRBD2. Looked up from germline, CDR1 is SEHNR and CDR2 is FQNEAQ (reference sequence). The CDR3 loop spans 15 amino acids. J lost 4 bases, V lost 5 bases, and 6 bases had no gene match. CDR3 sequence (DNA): TGTGCCAGCAGCGTACCTAGCGGGGTGTACAATGAGCAGTTCTTC. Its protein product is CASSVPSGVYNEQFF.

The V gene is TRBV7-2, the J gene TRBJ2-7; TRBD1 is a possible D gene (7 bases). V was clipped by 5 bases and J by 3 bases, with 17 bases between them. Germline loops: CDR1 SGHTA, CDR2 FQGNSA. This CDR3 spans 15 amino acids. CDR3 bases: TGTGCCAGCAGCCCCAGACAGGGAGGAATCTACGAGCAGTACTTC. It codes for CASSPRQGGIYEQYF.

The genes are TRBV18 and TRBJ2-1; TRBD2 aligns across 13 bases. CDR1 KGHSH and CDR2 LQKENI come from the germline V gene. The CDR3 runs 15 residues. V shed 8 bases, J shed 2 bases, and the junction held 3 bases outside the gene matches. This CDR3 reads CASPGTSGTYNEQFF. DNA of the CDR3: TGTGCCAGCCCCGGGACTAGCGGGACCTACAATGAGCAGTTCTTC.

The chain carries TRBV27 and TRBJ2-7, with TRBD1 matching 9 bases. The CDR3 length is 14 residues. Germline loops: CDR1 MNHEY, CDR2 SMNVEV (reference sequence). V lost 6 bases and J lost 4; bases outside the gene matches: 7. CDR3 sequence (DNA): TGTGCCAGCAGACCCCGGACAGGGGCTTACGAGCAGTACTTC. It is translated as CASRPRTGAYEQYF.

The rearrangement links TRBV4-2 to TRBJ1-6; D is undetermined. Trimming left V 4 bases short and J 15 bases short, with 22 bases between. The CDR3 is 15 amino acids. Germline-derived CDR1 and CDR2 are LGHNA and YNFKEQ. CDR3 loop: CASSPSQAFRPLLHF. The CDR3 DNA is TGTGCCAGCAGCCCGTCGCAGGCGTTCCGCCCACTCCTCCACTTT.

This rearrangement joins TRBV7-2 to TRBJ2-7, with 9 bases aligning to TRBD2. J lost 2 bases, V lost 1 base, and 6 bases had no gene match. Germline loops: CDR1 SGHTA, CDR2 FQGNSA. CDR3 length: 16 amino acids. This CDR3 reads CASSLEGTSRAYEQYF. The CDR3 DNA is TGTGCCAGCAGCTTAGAGGGGACTAGCCGAGCCTACGAGCAGTACTTC.

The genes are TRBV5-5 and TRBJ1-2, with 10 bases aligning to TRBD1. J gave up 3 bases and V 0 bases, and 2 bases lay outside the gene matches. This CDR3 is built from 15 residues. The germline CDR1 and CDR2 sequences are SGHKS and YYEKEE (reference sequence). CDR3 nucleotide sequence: TGTGCCAGCAGCTTGGTGGGACAGGGGCACTATGGCTACACCTTC. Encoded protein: CASSLVGQGHYGYTF.

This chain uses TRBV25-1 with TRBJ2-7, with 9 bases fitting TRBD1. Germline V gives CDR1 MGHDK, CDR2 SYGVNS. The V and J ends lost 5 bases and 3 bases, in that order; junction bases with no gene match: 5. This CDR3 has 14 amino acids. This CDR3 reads CASSIQGARYEQYF. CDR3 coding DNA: TGTGCCAGCAGTATACAGGGGGCGCGCTACGAGCAGTACTTC.

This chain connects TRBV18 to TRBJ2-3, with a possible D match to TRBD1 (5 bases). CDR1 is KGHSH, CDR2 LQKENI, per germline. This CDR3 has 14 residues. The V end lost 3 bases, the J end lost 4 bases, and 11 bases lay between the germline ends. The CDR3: CASSPIDSSDTQYF. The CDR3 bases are TGTGCCAGCTCACCCATTGACAGTTCAGATACGCAGTATTTT.

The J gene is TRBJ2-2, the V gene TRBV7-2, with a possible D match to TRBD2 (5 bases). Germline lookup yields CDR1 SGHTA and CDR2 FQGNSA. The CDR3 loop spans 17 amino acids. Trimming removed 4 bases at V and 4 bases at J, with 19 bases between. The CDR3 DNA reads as TGTGCCAGCAGCTCTAGCCACTTCGCATCGGGCACCGGGGAGCTGTTTTTT. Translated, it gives CASSSSHFASGTGELFF.

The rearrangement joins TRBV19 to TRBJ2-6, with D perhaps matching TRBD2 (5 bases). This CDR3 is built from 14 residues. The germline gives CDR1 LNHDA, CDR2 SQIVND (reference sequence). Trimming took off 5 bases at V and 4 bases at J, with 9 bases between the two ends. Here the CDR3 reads CASSPPGGANVLTF. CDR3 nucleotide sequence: TGTGCCAGTAGTCCCCCGGGGGGGGCCAACGTCCTGACTTTC.